This entry concerns a single TCR beta chain. The repertoire was sequenced with immunoSEQ multiplex PCR; TCRdb's copy has only in-frame clones and lacks some. The table has about 44,000 clones, approximately 92% seen once. This entry is derived from a study of T cell changes during pregnancy in multiple sclerosis. The germline CDR1 and CDR2 sequences are SNHLY and FYNNEI. The CDR3 length is 16 residues. Deletions cut 2 bases from V and 7 bases from J, with 20 bases between. The source material was CD4+ T cells from peripheral blood mononuclear cells, sampled before pregnancy. V and J are TRBV2 and TRBJ1-2, with D hard to call. This TCR derives from a female donor with multiple sclerosis, enrolled in a pregnancy study. The CDR3 nucleotides read TGTGCCAGCAGTGAACGTGAGGGTTACCCCCCTTCTGGCTACACCTTC. It specifies CASSEREGYPPSGYTF.